These T cell receptor beta chains were read from a single sample in a study of blood T cell repertoires in COVID-19. Here immunoSEQ multiplex PCR was the method, and the copy in TCRdb shows in-frame clones only, minus some. The sample carries 150,000 to 200,000 clones, 80% to 90% recorded once. The sequenced sample consisted of peripheral blood. The receptors here all came from a woman aged 55-70 years who had recovered from COVID-19. CDR3s include the opening cysteine and the closing phenylalanine or tryptophan. The D gene is left open where the match is weak. The size entry is marked missing in some rows and otherwise reads once, few, many or a size class.

j_call: TRBJ2-1
clone_size: .
v_call: TRBV6-1
d_call: TRBD2
cdr3_nt: TGTGCCAGCAGTGAAGCCCGACTAGCGAGCTCCTACAATGAGCAGTTCTTC
cdr3_aa: CASSEARLASSYNEQFF

j_call: TRBJ2-7
clone_size: .
v_call: TRBV28
d_call: TRBD2
cdr3_nt: TGTGCCAGCAGTGTGGGGGGGTGGTCCTACGAGCAGTACTTC
cdr3_aa: CASSVGGWSYEQYF

j_call: TRBJ1-5
clone_size: .
v_call: TRBV4-1
d_call: TRBD1
cdr3_nt: TGCGCCAGCAGCTACCGGGACAGCGAGGACCAGCCCCAGCATTTT
cdr3_aa: CASSYRDSEDQPQHF

j_call: TRBJ2-3
clone_size: .
v_call: TRBV7-9
d_call: TRBD1
cdr3_nt: TGTGCCAGCAGCCCAACAGGGGGCACAGATACGCAGTATTTT
cdr3_aa: CASSPTGGTDTQYF

j_call: TRBJ1-1
clone_size: .
v_call: TRBV14
d_call: .
cdr3_nt: TGTGCCAGCAGCCAAAGGGACATTGAAGCTTTCTTT
cdr3_aa: CASSQRDIEAFF

j_call: TRBJ2-1
clone_size: .
v_call: TRBV18
d_call: TRBD2
cdr3_nt: TGTGCCAGCTCACTACCTAGCGGGGGTTCCTACAATGAGCAGTTCTTC
cdr3_aa: CASSLPSGGSYNEQFF

j_call: TRBJ2-1
clone_size: once
v_call: TRBV7-2
d_call: TRBD2
cdr3_nt: TGTGCCAGCGGACCATCGAGCGGGGGGGCCTGGAATGAGCAGTTCTTC
cdr3_aa: CASGPSSGGAWNEQFF

j_call: TRBJ2-6
clone_size: .
v_call: TRBV4-2
d_call: .
cdr3_nt: TGTGCCAGCAGCCAACCGGGTCCTTACTCTGGGGCCAACGTCCTGACTTTC
cdr3_aa: CASSQPGPYSGANVLTF

j_call: TRBJ1-6
clone_size: .
v_call: TRBV7-9
d_call: .
cdr3_nt: TGTGCCAGCAGCTTAGAGAAGAGCTCCTATAATTCACCCCTCCACTTT
cdr3_aa: CASSLEKSSYNSPLHF

j_call: TRBJ1-2
clone_size: .
v_call: TRBV28
d_call: TRBD1
cdr3_nt: TGTGCCAGCACCGGTACAGGGGCGATAGACTATGGCTACACCTTC
cdr3_aa: CASTGTGAIDYGYTF

j_call: TRBJ2-2
clone_size: .
v_call: TRBV27
d_call: TRBD2
cdr3_nt: TGTGCCAGCGTAAAATCATCCGTAGCGGGGGGGCCGTTTGCCGGGGAGCTGTTTTTT
cdr3_aa: CASVKSSVAGGPFAGELFF

j_call: TRBJ1-1
clone_size: .
v_call: TRBV15
d_call: .
cdr3_nt: TGTGCCACCAGCACAAGAGCGGGCACCCGGGGCACTGAAGCTTTCTTT
cdr3_aa: CATSTRAGTRGTEAFF

j_call: TRBJ2-2
clone_size: .
v_call: TRBV11-2
d_call: .
cdr3_nt: TGTGCCAGCAGCTCCCCACAAAAGGGGGCCGGGGAGCTGTTTTTT
cdr3_aa: CASSSPQKGAGELFF

j_call: TRBJ2-5
clone_size: .
v_call: TRBV7-2
d_call: TRBD2
cdr3_nt: TGTGCCAGCAGCTTAGGGGGGACTAGCGGGGATCCGTACTTC
cdr3_aa: CASSLGGTSGDPYF

j_call: TRBJ2-5
clone_size: .
v_call: TRBV5-1
d_call: TRBD2
cdr3_nt: TGCGCCAGCAGCTTGGCCAGGACTAGCGGGGGAGAGACCCAGTACTTC
cdr3_aa: CASSLARTSGGETQYF

j_call: TRBJ2-1
clone_size: .
v_call: TRBV7-9
d_call: TRBD2
cdr3_nt: TGTGCCAGCAGCTTAGCCCCTAGCGGGGTGATCGATGAGCAGTTCTTC
cdr3_aa: CASSLAPSGVIDEQFF

j_call: TRBJ1-2
clone_size: .
v_call: TRBV5-1
d_call: .
cdr3_nt: TGCGCCAGCAGCTTGTTGGCAACGGGGTTTGGCTATGGCTACACCTTC
cdr3_aa: CASSLLATGFGYGYTF

j_call: TRBJ1-5
clone_size: .
v_call: TRBV2
d_call: .
cdr3_nt: TGTGCCAGCGGAGTCCGGGACACGGTCAATCAGCCCCAGCATTTT
cdr3_aa: CASGVRDTVNQPQHF

j_call: TRBJ1-1
clone_size: .
v_call: TRBV5-4
d_call: .
cdr3_nt: TGTGCCAGCAGCTTGTCTTACACTGAAGCTTTCTTT
cdr3_aa: CASSLSYTEAFF

j_call: TRBJ2-3
clone_size: .
v_call: TRBV5-4
d_call: TRBD1
cdr3_nt: TGTGCCAGCAGCGGCGGGACAGGGGCTAGCACAGATACGCAGTATTTT
cdr3_aa: CASSGGTGASTDTQYF

j_call: TRBJ2-1
clone_size: few
v_call: TRBV19
d_call: .
cdr3_nt: TGTGCCAGTCGGACGGGATCTTACAATGAGCAGTTCTTC
cdr3_aa: CASRTGSYNEQFF

j_call: TRBJ2-7
clone_size: .
v_call: TRBV9
d_call: .
cdr3_nt: TGTGCCAGCAGCGTTTCAGACACCTACGAGCAGTACTTC
cdr3_aa: CASSVSDTYEQYF

j_call: TRBJ1-2
clone_size: .
v_call: TRBV19
d_call: .
cdr3_nt: TGTGCCAGTAGTCCGCAGTCGGGCTATGGCTACACCTTC
cdr3_aa: CASSPQSGYGYTF

j_call: TRBJ2-1
clone_size: .
v_call: TRBV9
d_call: TRBD2
cdr3_nt: TGTGCCAGCAGCCCCCGGACTAGCATGGGACCATACAATGAGCAGTTCTTC
cdr3_aa: CASSPRTSMGPYNEQFF

j_call: TRBJ2-1
clone_size: .
v_call: TRBV9
d_call: .
cdr3_nt: TGTGCCAGCAGCCTATCCGGGAACAGGGTGAATGAGCAGTTCTTC
cdr3_aa: CASSLSGNRVNEQFF

j_call: TRBJ2-5
clone_size: .
v_call: TRBV19
d_call: TRBD2
cdr3_nt: TGTGCCAGTATACCCACTAGCGGGGCCCAAGAGACCCAGTACTTC
cdr3_aa: CASIPTSGAQETQYF

j_call: TRBJ1-5
clone_size: .
v_call: TRBV5-1
d_call: TRBD1
cdr3_nt: TGCGCCAGCAGCTTGGGGGACAGCCTCAATCAGCCCCAGCATTTT
cdr3_aa: CASSLGDSLNQPQHF

j_call: TRBJ1-2
clone_size: .
v_call: TRBV24-1
d_call: TRBD1
cdr3_nt: TGTGCCACCAGTGAATTGGACAGGGACTATGGCTACACCTTC
cdr3_aa: CATSELDRDYGYTF

j_call: TRBJ2-5
clone_size: .
v_call: TRBV7-2
d_call: .
cdr3_nt: TGTGCCAGCAGCTTAGACAGGGCCAGGTCGCGGGAGACCCAGTACTTC
cdr3_aa: CASSLDRARSRETQYF

j_call: TRBJ1-1
clone_size: once
v_call: TRBV5-1
d_call: .
cdr3_nt: TGCGCCAGCAGCTTGGCCGTAGGAGGGATGACTGAAGCTTTCTTT
cdr3_aa: CASSLAVGGMTEAFF

j_call: TRBJ1-1
clone_size: .
v_call: TRBV11-2
d_call: TRBD1
cdr3_nt: TGTGCCAGCAGCCCCGACAGGGTAGGTCCCACTGAAGCTTTCTTT
cdr3_aa: CASSPDRVGPTEAFF

j_call: TRBJ1-6
clone_size: .
v_call: TRBV4-1
d_call: .
cdr3_nt: TGCGCCAGCAGCCCATACCCCGCGGGAGGGACGGGCTCACCCCTCCACTTT
cdr3_aa: CASSPYPAGGTGSPLHF

j_call: TRBJ2-1
clone_size: .
v_call: TRBV7-8
d_call: TRBD2
cdr3_nt: TGTGCCAGCAGCTTAGGTCCTAGCGGGGGCCACAATGAGCAGTTCTTC
cdr3_aa: CASSLGPSGGHNEQFF

j_call: TRBJ1-2
clone_size: .
v_call: TRBV2
d_call: TRBD1
cdr3_nt: TGTGCCAGCAGTGAAGAGGAGGGGGCATATGGCTACACCTTC
cdr3_aa: CASSEEEGAYGYTF

j_call: TRBJ2-7
clone_size: .
v_call: TRBV27
d_call: TRBD2
cdr3_nt: TGTGCCAGCAGTTTGCGGACTAGCGGAAATGCCTACGAGCAGTACTTC
cdr3_aa: CASSLRTSGNAYEQYF

j_call: TRBJ1-1
clone_size: .
v_call: TRBV28
d_call: .
cdr3_nt: TGTGCCAGCAGTTTAAACGGGCGTCGGGATGAAGCTTTCTTT
cdr3_aa: CASSLNGRRDEAFF

j_call: TRBJ2-4
clone_size: .
v_call: TRBV4-3
d_call: .
cdr3_nt: TGCGCCAGCAGCCAAGAGCGAAGAGAGGCCAAAAACATTCAGTACTTC
cdr3_aa: CASSQERREAKNIQYF

j_call: TRBJ1-2
clone_size: .
v_call: TRBV11-2
d_call: TRBD1
cdr3_nt: TGTGCCAGCAGCTTAGGACAGGGGAGGGTGTATGAGGGCTACACCTTC
cdr3_aa: CASSLGQGRVYEGYTF

j_call: TRBJ1-5
clone_size: .
v_call: TRBV28
d_call: .
cdr3_nt: TGTGCCAGCAGGCAGGGGCGCAATCAGCCCCAGCATTTT
cdr3_aa: CASRQGRNQPQHF

j_call: TRBJ2-1
clone_size: once
v_call: TRBV5-8
d_call: TRBD1
cdr3_nt: TGTGCCAGCAGCTCCACGGGACAGGGTTACAATGAGCAGTTCTTC
cdr3_aa: CASSSTGQGYNEQFF

j_call: TRBJ2-2
clone_size: .
v_call: TRBV5-1
d_call: .
cdr3_nt: TGCGCCAGCAGCTTTATGGGACAGAACACCGGGGAGCTGTTTTTT
cdr3_aa: CASSFMGQNTGELFF

j_call: TRBJ1-5
clone_size: .
v_call: TRBV21-1
d_call: .
cdr3_nt: TGTGCCAGCAGCCCTCCATTTCGGGGGGACTGGCCCCAGCATTTT
cdr3_aa: CASSPPFRGDWPQHF

j_call: TRBJ1-1
clone_size: .
v_call: TRBV11-2
d_call: TRBD1
cdr3_nt: TGTGCCAGCAGCACAGGGGGCCTAGCTTTCTTT
cdr3_aa: CASSTGGLAFF

j_call: TRBJ1-5
clone_size: .
v_call: TRBV4-1
d_call: TRBD1
cdr3_nt: TGCGCCAGCAGCCATAACAGGGGACGTGATCAGCCCCAGCATTTT
cdr3_aa: CASSHNRGRDQPQHF

j_call: TRBJ1-2
clone_size: .
v_call: TRBV7-2
d_call: TRBD1
cdr3_nt: TGTGCCAGCAGCTTAAGACAGGGTGATGGCTACACCTTC
cdr3_aa: CASSLRQGDGYTF

j_call: TRBJ2-5
clone_size: .
v_call: TRBV5-1
d_call: .
cdr3_nt: TGCGCCAGCAGCTTGGTTCCCGGCGGGGCGTCCCAAGAGACCCAGTACTTC
cdr3_aa: CASSLVPGGASQETQYF

j_call: TRBJ2-3
clone_size: once
v_call: TRBV28
d_call: TRBD2
cdr3_nt: TGTGCCAGCAGTTCCCTAGCGGGGGGGTTCACAGATACGCAGTATTTT
cdr3_aa: CASSSLAGGFTDTQYF

j_call: TRBJ2-3
clone_size: .
v_call: TRBV18
d_call: TRBD2
cdr3_nt: TGTGCCAGCTCTGCCCGGGCGGGGGGGCTCACAGATACGCAGTATTTT
cdr3_aa: CASSARAGGLTDTQYF

j_call: TRBJ1-1
clone_size: .
v_call: TRBV5-1
d_call: .
cdr3_nt: TGCGCCAGCAGCTTGGAGGGAGGGCGGGTGACTGAAGCTTTCTTT
cdr3_aa: CASSLEGGRVTEAFF

j_call: TRBJ1-1
clone_size: .
v_call: TRBV6-5
d_call: .
cdr3_nt: TGTGCCAGCAGTTACCCCGGGGGGGCTGAAGCTTTCTTT
cdr3_aa: CASSYPGGAEAFF